The 22 T cell receptor beta chains below all came from one sample that was sequenced in a study of somatic mutations in cytotoxic T cells in rheumatoid arthritis (dated by TCRdb to about 2017). The method was the immunoSEQ multiplex PCR assay. TCRdb carries this immuneACCESS record with in-frame sequences only. Its versions omit some clonotypes, under half of them owing to an unresolved V gene in the studies checked, with the rest unexplained. This sample lists more than 20,000 clones; roughly 80% were detected once. Around 3.8% of the sample is taken by the ten largest. What was sequenced was CD8+ T cells sorted from blood. The receptor set was obtained from an adult with rheumatoid arthritis.

The chain combines TRBV4-1 with TRBJ2-3; D is uncertain. Trimming removed 1 base from V and 0 bases from J, with 5 bases in between. The CDR3 contains 14 residues. Germline CDR1 is MGHRA and CDR2 is YSYEKL. The CDR3 protein is CASSQGPSTDTQYF. Written as DNA, the CDR3 is TGCGCCAGCAGCCAAGGACCAAGCACAGATACGCAGTATTTT.

The CDR3 DNA follows: TGTGCCAGCAGTTCCGACAGGGCTAGCTCTGGAAACACCATATATTTT. Protein: CASSSDRASSGNTIYF. The V call is TRBV6-6, the J call TRBJ1-3; 7 nucleotides line up with TRBD1. The CDR3 length is 16 residues. The germline gives CDR1 MNHNY, CDR2 SVGAGI (reference sequence). V gave up 4 bases and J gave up 0 bases; unmatched junction bases: 6.

The genes are TRBV25-1 and TRBJ2-4, with D unresolved. V was trimmed by 3 bases and J by 3 bases, leaving 12 bases between them. Per germline, CDR1 MGHDK and CDR2 SYGVNS. The CDR3 loop spans 15 amino acids. CDR3 region: CASSERGWSKNIQYF. CDR3 nucleotides: TGTGCCAGCAGTGAGCGTGGTTGGAGCAAAAACATTCAGTACTTC.

The rearrangement uses TRBV6-1 and TRBJ1-2; 7 nucleotides align to TRBD1. Germline values: CDR1 MNHNS, CDR2 SASEGT. With 6 bases clipped from V and 4 bases from J, the junction kept 5 bases outside the gene matches. The CDR3 runs 13 residues. The CDR3 region is CASRETGIYGYTF. Written as DNA, the CDR3 is TGTGCCAGCAGGGAGACAGGGATCTATGGCTACACCTTC.

The V call is TRBV19, the J call TRBJ2-4; possible D gene TRBD1, 6 bases. Germline V gives CDR1 LNHDA, CDR2 SQIVND (reference sequence). This CDR3 spans 15 amino acids. V was pared by 1 base and J by 2 bases, with 9 bases between. The CDR3 nucleotides read TGTGCCAGTAGTATAGCACAGGGAACCAAAAACATTCAGTACTTC. Translating it yields CASSIAQGTKNIQYF. Together with reference TRBV19 and TRBJ2-4, the CDR3 gives the full variable domain: DGGITQSPKYLFRKEGQNVTLSCEQNLNHDAMYWYRQDPGQGLRLIYYSQIVNDFQKGDIAEGYSVSREKKESFPLTVTSAQKNPTAFYLCASSIAQGTKNIQYFGAGTRLSVL.

The chain couples TRBV2 to TRBJ1-2, with a weak D call TRBD1 (5 bases). This CDR3 is 16 amino acids long. The V gene's germline CDR1 is SNHLY and CDR2 FYNNEI. The V end lost 5 bases, the J end lost 0 bases, and 16 bases lay between the germline ends. The CDR3 DNA sequence: TGTGCCAGCAGTCTAGGACACTTTCTTTCTAACTATGGCTACACCTTC. Protein sequence: CASSLGHFLSNYGYTF.

The V gene is TRBV13, the J gene TRBJ1-3; D ambiguous. CDR3 length: 15 residues. Trimming removed 3 bases at V and 7 bases at J, with 16 bases between. CDR1 and CDR2 (germline): PRHDT, FYEKMQ (reference sequence). CDR3 coding DNA: TGTGCCAGCAGCTTCTCAAAAGGAGTTAGGAACACCATATATTTT. Residues: CASSFSKGVRNTIYF.

The chain recombines TRBV12-5 with TRBJ1-4; TRBD1 agrees at 7 bases. V shed 5 bases and J 5 bases; nucleotides not matched to a gene: 8. Looked up from germline, CDR1 is LGHNT and CDR2 is FRNRAP. The CDR3 length is 15 residues. CDR3 amino acids: CASGTPGQPNEKLFF. The CDR3 DNA reads TGTGCTAGTGGTACTCCGGGACAGCCCAATGAAAAACTGTTTTTT.

V usage is TRBV19 and J usage is TRBJ2-5; D not certain. Per the germline V gene, CDR1 is LNHDA and CDR2 is SQIVND (reference sequence). CDR3 length: 13 amino acids. Trimming removed 6 bases at V and 4 bases at J, with 12 bases between. The CDR3 reads CASSPVVGETQYF. The DNA for the CDR3 is TGTGCCAGTAGCCCGGTGGTAGGAGAGACCCAGTACTTC.

This clone occurred once. The chain links TRBV6-1 to TRBJ2-7; 15 positions agree with TRBD2. The CDR3 loop spans 15 amino acids. Germline CDR1 is MNHNS and CDR2 is SASEGT. After removal of 7 bases from V and 2 bases from J, the junction contained 3 bases not matched to a gene. The CDR3 here is CASTRTSGGAYEQYF. In DNA, the CDR3 is TGTGCCAGCACCCGGACTAGCGGGGGGGCCTACGAGCAGTACTTC.

By frequency in the sample, this clone is medium-sized. The chain carries TRBV7-9 and TRBJ2-1; D is tentatively TRBD1 or TRBD2 (5 bases each). The V end was cut by 5 bases, the J end by 3 bases, with 14 bases between. Germline V gives CDR1 SEHNR, CDR2 FQNEAQ (reference sequence). The CDR3 consists of 15 residues. The CDR3 DNA follows: TGTGCCAGCAGCCCCCCCAGGGCGGGCTACAATGAGCAGTTCTTC. This gives the protein CASSPPRAGYNEQFF.

V is TRBV5-8 and J is TRBJ1-1; D is unclear. In germline, CDR1 is SGHTS, CDR2 YDEGEE. The CDR3 has 13 residues. Deletions cut 3 bases from V and 2 bases from J, with 8 bases between. The CDR3 here is CASSYGLNTEAFF. DNA of the CDR3: TGTGCCAGCAGCTATGGTCTCAACACTGAAGCTTTCTTT.

The J gene is TRBJ2-3, the V gene TRBV10-3; 8 bases align to TRBD1. Unmatched junction bases numbered 15, after V lost 10 bases and J lost 6 bases. CDR1 is ENHRY, CDR2 SYGVKD, per germline. The CDR3 has 15 amino acids. The CDR3: CATGQGSFPYDTQYF. Here the CDR3 DNA reads TGTGCCACCGGACAGGGCTCGTTCCCCTATGATACGCAGTATTTT.

This chain uses TRBV5-6 with TRBJ2-1, with 8 bases that match TRBD1. V shed 3 bases, J shed 7 bases, and the junction held 12 bases outside the gene matches. The germline V gene encodes CDR1 SGHDT and CDR2 YYEEEE. The CDR3 has 16 residues. The CDR3 here is CASSSTGVLFMNEQFF. In DNA form, the CDR3 reads TGTGCCAGCAGCTCGACAGGGGTTTTGTTTATGAATGAGCAGTTCTTC. The variable domain in full, completed from reference TRBV5-6 and TRBJ2-1, reads DAGVTQSPTHLIKTRGQQVTLRCSPKSGHDTVSWYQQALGQGPQFIFQYYEEEERQRGNFPDRFSGHQFPNYSSELNVNALLLGDSALYLCASSSTGVLFMNEQFFGPGTRLTVL.

The chain recombines TRBV7-2 with TRBJ2-1, with D possibly TRBD1 on 6 matching bases. The CDR3 extends over 16 amino acids. The V and J ends lost 1 base and 2 bases respectively, with 12 bases between them. Germline V gene sequence: CDR1 SGHTA, CDR2 FQGNSA. CDR3 sequence (DNA): TGTGCCAGCAGCTTAGACTGGGACATCACCTACAATGAGCAGTTCTTC. Its translation: CASSLDWDITYNEQFF.

This clone was counted between two and nine times. The rearrangement uses TRBV5-6 and TRBJ1-5; D remains unclear. CDR3 length equals 14 residues. Germline loops: CDR1 SGHDT, CDR2 YYEEEE. Trimming stripped 4 bases from V and 7 bases from J, with 15 bases between. CDR3 residues: CASSHPVGKQPQHF. In nucleotides, the CDR3 is TGTGCCAGCAGCCACCCTGTCGGGAAGCAGCCCCAGCATTTT.

This chain links TRBV6-5 with TRBJ1-6, with D unclear. The CDR3 is 15 residues long. The germline gives CDR1 MNHEY, CDR2 SVGAGI. V gave up 4 bases and J gave up 9 bases, with 16 bases separating them. The CDR3 protein is CASSSPGGATSPLHF. The CDR3, as DNA: TGTGCCAGCAGTTCCCCGGGAGGCGCTACTTCACCCCTCCACTTT.

The V call is TRBV7-8, the J call TRBJ2-1; TRBD2 is a possible D gene (5 bases). V lost 2 bases to trimming and J lost 4 bases, with 12 bases between them. Germline CDR1 and CDR2: SGHVS and FQNEAQ. The CDR3 runs to 15 residues. In DNA, the CDR3 is TGTGCCAGCAGCTTACCGGGGTCGGGGTACAATGAGCAGTTCTTC. Its translation: CASSLPGSGYNEQFF.

The gene calls are TRBV6-6 and TRBJ2-1; 9 positions agree with TRBD2. This CDR3 region has 16 residues. V was clipped by 0 bases and J by 7 bases; unmatched bases: 7. The germline gives CDR1 MNHNY, CDR2 SVGAGI (reference sequence). In DNA form, the CDR3 reads TGTGCCAGCAGTTACTCAGCCGAGCGGGGGGAAAATGAGCAGTTCTTC. This gives the protein CASSYSAERGENEQFF.

The chain uses TRBV15 and TRBJ1-5, with 10 bases lining up with TRBD1. The CDR3 totals 15 residues. Germline values: CDR1 LNHNV, CDR2 YYDKDF (reference sequence). V shed 3 bases, J shed 4 bases, and the junction held 3 bases outside the gene matches. In nucleotides, the CDR3 is TGTGCCACCAGCAGGTGGACAGGGGGAAATCAGCCCCAGCATTTT. Translated, it gives CATSRWTGGNQPQHF. Combining the CDR3 with reference TRBV15 and TRBJ1-5 gives the whole variable domain DAMVIQNPRYQVTQFGKPVTLSCSQTLNHNVMYWYQQKSSQAPKLLFHYYDKDFNNEADTPDNFQSRRPNTSFCFLDIRSPGLGDTAMYLCATSRWTGGNQPQHFGDGTRLSIL.

The gene calls are TRBV4-1 and TRBJ1-1, with 7 nucleotides matching TRBD1. With 0 bases clipped from V and 1 base from J, the junction kept 11 bases outside the gene matches. Germline CDR1 is MGHRA and CDR2 is YSYEKL. The CDR3 sequence is 18 residues long. CDR3: CASSQDGDLTGPNTEAFF. The CDR3 DNA is TGCGCCAGCAGCCAAGATGGGGACTTGACAGGGCCGAACACTGAAGCTTTCTTT.

The chain employs TRBV7-9 and TRBJ2-5; tentatively, D is TRBD1 or TRBD2 (5 bases each). V lost 2 bases to trimming and J lost 3 bases, with 13 bases between them. Germline-derived CDR1 and CDR2 are SEHNR and FQNEAQ (reference sequence). The CDR3 totals 15 residues. The CDR3 loop is CASSLFPGTEETQYF. The CDR3 region has the DNA TGTGCCAGCAGCTTATTTCCCGGGACCGAAGAGACCCAGTACTTC.